This TCR beta chain was recovered during a study of radiotherapy plus CTLA-4 blockade in lung cancer. Whole-study results and caveats: Expansion of tumor-derived TCR clones was observed in blood after radiotherapy plus ipilimumab.

The assay was immunoSEQ multiplex PCR, and TCRdb's table has in-frame clones only and misses some. The table shows under 35,000 clones, with 60% to 80% occurring only once. Comment on this clone: Its antigen remains unknown.

This CDR3 region has 14 residues. The ends were cut back, 4 bases at V and 4 bases at J, with 13 bases in the middle. CDR1 MNHEY and CDR2 SMNVEV come from the germline V gene (reference sequence). Sequences were derived from peripheral blood, sampled from a patient treated with radiotherapy plus ipilimumab. The chain joins TRBV27 to TRBJ1-1, with D maybe TRBD1 (6 bases). The receptor was isolated from a human donor with non-small cell lung cancer whose response to radiotherapy plus ipilimumab could not be evaluated. Here the CDR3 reads CASSSHLGGTEAFF. Written as DNA, the CDR3 is TGTGCCAGCAGTTCTCACCTAGGGGGCACTGAAGCTTTCTTT.